Presented here are 21 T cell receptor beta chains from one specimen sequenced in a study of memory CD4+ T cells and cytomegalovirus serostatus. Single viable CD3+CD4+CD8-CD45RO+ cells were sorted as the memory CD4+ T cells. Sequencing was performed with immunoSEQ multiplex PCR; in TCRdb, only in-frame clones are kept and a portion is missing. The sample shows some 46,000 clones, around 77% of them seen only once. The sample was memory CD4+ T cells from blood. These receptor sequences come from an adult in good health and CMV-seronegative.

The chain recombines TRBV9 with TRBJ1-2; D might be TRBD1 (6 bases). Per germline, CDR1 SGDLS and CDR2 YYNGEE. Trimming removed 3 bases at V and 6 bases at J, with 18 bases between. The CDR3 runs 15 residues. The CDR3 DNA sequence: TGTGCCAGCAGCGCGAGCAGAACAGGGCAGAATGGCTACACCTTC. As protein: CASSASRTGQNGYTF.

This clone was seen a handful of times. J is TRBJ1-5 and V is TRBV19; perhaps TRBD1 as D (5 bases). Trimming removed 2 bases from V and 8 bases from J, with 19 bases in between. The CDR3 spans 16 residues. CDR1 is LNHDA and CDR2 is SQIVND in the germline V gene (reference sequence). The CDR3 loop reads CASSIWGARTLKPQHF. The CDR3 nucleotides read TGTGCCAGTAGTATATGGGGCGCGAGAACCCTAAAGCCCCAGCATTTT.

This clone was found a few times. The CDR3 spells CASSLSVGASPLHF. The CDR3 DNA reads as TGTGCCAGCAGCTTATCGGTCGGGGCCTCACCCCTCCACTTT. The genes are TRBV11-1 and TRBJ1-6; D may be TRBD1 (5 bases). The germline V and J ends were trimmed by 2 bases and 10 bases, with 12 bases remaining between them. The V gene's germline CDR1 is SGHAT and CDR2 FQDESV (reference sequence). CDR3 size: 14 residues.

The V call is TRBV7-9, the J call TRBJ1-1; 10 nucleotides align to TRBD1. Germline V lookup: CDR1 SEHNR, CDR2 FQNEAQ (reference sequence). The CDR3 sequence is 15 residues long. V was pared by 4 bases and J by 3 bases, with 5 bases of the junction left unmatched. The CDR3: CASSSTGGDDTEAFF. The CDR3 region has the DNA TGTGCCAGCAGCTCGACAGGGGGCGATGACACTGAAGCTTTCTTT.

The chain carries TRBV29-1 and TRBJ1-1; no clear D gene. Between the trimmed V and J ends, which lost 2 bases and 1 base, there was a span of 11 bases. This CDR3 is 14 amino acids long. Germline CDR1 and CDR2: SQVTM and ANQGSEA. The CDR3 region is CSVEPRGRNTEAFF. Written as DNA, the CDR3 is TGCAGCGTTGAACCGCGGGGAAGGAACACTGAAGCTTTCTTT.

A few counts support this clone. This chain connects TRBV2 to TRBJ1-2; D is perhaps TRBD1 (5 bases). CDR1 and CDR2 from the germline V gene are SNHLY and FYNNEI. Deletions cut 6 bases from V and 1 base from J, with 15 bases between. The CDR3 is 15 amino acids. CDR3 in amino acids: CASRRGGWVNYGYTF. CDR3 nucleotide sequence: TGTGCCAGCAGAAGGGGAGGGTGGGTTAACTATGGCTACACCTTC.

The chain has TRBV21-1 and TRBJ1-2. TRBV21-1 is assigned pseudogene status. The length of the CDR3 is 10 residues. CDR3 sequence reads: CASSNHGYTF. The CDR3 DNA reads TGTGCCAGCAGCAATCATGGCTACACCTTC.

This clone was observed a few times. The rearrangement joins TRBV30 to TRBJ1-2; 7 bases are shared with TRBD1. CDR1 GTSNPN and CDR2 SVGIG come from the germline V gene (reference sequence). Unmatched junction bases numbered 6, after V lost 4 bases and J lost 4 bases. This CDR3 contains 13 residues. CDR3: CAWNRDRPYGYTF. The CDR3 DNA is TGTGCCTGGAACAGGGACAGACCCTATGGCTACACCTTC.

The chain links TRBV11-3 to TRBJ2-1, with no clear D. The germline CDR1 and CDR2 sequences are SGHNT and YENEEA. The CDR3 extends over 13 amino acids. Trimming cost V 0 bases and J 4 bases, with 4 bases left between them. The CDR3 reads CASSLDQYNEQFF. Written as DNA, the CDR3 is TGTGCCAGCAGCTTAGATCAGTACAATGAGCAGTTCTTC. The complete variable domain, with remaining parts taken from reference TRBV11-3 and TRBJ2-1, reads EAGVVQSPRYKIIEKKQPVAFWCNPISGHNTLYWYLQNLGQGPELLIRYENEEAVDDSQLPKDRFSAERLKGVDSTLKIQPAELGDSAVYLCASSLDQYNEQFFGPGTRLTVL.

The chain couples TRBV5-6 to TRBJ1-4; no firm D call. Between the trimmed V and J ends, which lost 3 bases and 0 bases, there was a span of 9 bases. CDR1 is SGHDT and CDR2 is YYEEEE in the germline V gene. The CDR3 has 15 amino acids. The CDR3 reads CASSSISATNEKLFF. CDR3 nucleotide sequence: TGTGCCAGCAGCTCCATCTCTGCAACTAATGAAAAACTGTTTTTT.

Here the CDR3 reads CASSVTGGGETQYF. The CDR3 DNA follows: TGTGCCAGCAGCGTAACAGGGGGTGGGGAGACCCAGTACTTC. The rearrangement joins TRBV9 to TRBJ2-5; 8 bases align to TRBD1. The germline V gene has CDR1 SGDLS and CDR2 YYNGEE. J was trimmed by 5 bases and V by 1 base; bases with no gene match: 4. The CDR3 contains 14 residues.

This clone turned up a few times. V is TRBV30 and J is TRBJ1-1; TRBD1 is a possible D gene (5 bases). V lost 4 bases, J lost 8 bases, and 17 bases lay in between. This CDR3 is 13 amino acids long. Germline CDR1 is GTSNPN and CDR2 is SVGIG (reference sequence). CDR3 amino acids: CAWTVRGRPEAFF. The CDR3 bases are TGTGCCTGGACCGTAAGGGGCCGGCCGGAAGCTTTCTTT.

The chain links TRBV4-1 to TRBJ2-3, with D perhaps being TRBD1 or TRBD2 (6 bases each). Germline V gives CDR1 MGHRA, CDR2 YSYEKL. The CDR3 runs 16 residues. Trimming removed 1 base from V and 1 base from J, with 12 bases in between. The CDR3 protein is CASSQGGASRTDTQYF. CDR3 nucleotide sequence: TGCGCCAGCAGCCAAGGGGGGGCCTCTCGCACAGATACGCAGTATTTT.

The rearrangement uses TRBV6-5 and TRBJ1-1; tentative D call: TRBD1 (6 bases). V was trimmed by 2 bases and J by 6 bases, leaving 10 bases between them. The CDR3 extends over 13 amino acids. From germline, CDR1 is MNHEY and CDR2 SVGAGI. The CDR3 DNA reads as TGTGCCAGCAGTTACCCCGGGGGCCCTGAAGCTTTCTTT. Translating gives CASSYPGGPEAFF.

The V and J genes are TRBV2 and TRBJ2-3; a possible D gene is TRBD2 (5 bases). With 4 bases removed from V and 2 bases from J, the gap between germline ends came to 10 bases. The germline V gene encodes CDR1 SNHLY and CDR2 FYNNEI. The CDR3 totals 14 residues. The CDR3 DNA reads as TGTGCCAGCAGTGCGGGCGGACTCACAGATACGCAGTATTTT. Amino acids: CASSAGGLTDTQYF. The full variable domain, rest sourced from reference TRBV2 and TRBJ2-3, is EPEVTQTPSHQVTQMGQEVILRCVPISNHLYFYWYRQILGQKVEFLVSFYNNEISEKSEIFDDQFSVERPDGSNFTLKIRSTKLEDSAMYFCASSAGGLTDTQYFGPGTRLTVL.

This chain connects TRBV2 to TRBJ1-1; D is unresolved. The V end was cut by 4 bases, the J end by 0 bases, with 9 bases between. Germline CDR1 reads SNHLY; CDR2 reads FYNNEI. This CDR3 has 14 residues. The CDR3 bases are TGTGCCAGCAGTGTCGGAGGGATGAACACTGAAGCTTTCTTT. Translated: CASSVGGMNTEAFF.

The rearrangement joins TRBV30 to TRBJ1-5; no clear D gene. Germline CDR1 reads GTSNPN; CDR2 reads SVGIG (reference sequence). The CDR3 has 14 residues. The V and J ends lost 1 base and 4 bases respectively, with 11 bases between them. As DNA, the CDR3 is TGTGCCTGGAGTGGACTGGGTCCAAATCAGCCCCAGCATTTT. This encodes CAWSGLGPNQPQHF.

The chain employs TRBV30 and TRBJ2-7, with D perhaps TRBD1 or TRBD2 (5 bases each). CDR1 is GTSNPN and CDR2 is SVGIG in the germline V gene (reference sequence). Trimming took off 1 base at V and 2 bases at J, with 12 bases between the two ends. This CDR3 has 14 residues. This CDR3 is CAWSDLGTAYEQYF. CDR3 sequence (DNA): TGTGCCTGGAGTGATTTAGGGACGGCCTACGAGCAGTACTTC.

The J gene is TRBJ2-1, the V gene TRBV5-1; 11 bases agree with TRBD2. V was pared by 1 base and J by 6 bases, with 3 bases of the junction left unmatched. CDR3 length: 15 amino acids. CDR1 is SGHRS, CDR2 YFSETQ, per germline. The DNA of the CDR3 is TGCGCCAGCAGCTTGACTAGCGGGGGTATCAATGAGCAGTTCTTC. It specifies CASSLTSGGINEQFF.

The chain is built from TRBV11-2 and TRBJ1-2, with a possible D match to TRBD1 (5 bases). Trimming left V 3 bases short and J 6 bases short, with 14 bases between. The germline V gene has CDR1 SGHAT and CDR2 FQNNGV. The CDR3 spans 14 residues. The CDR3 nucleotides read TGTGCCAGCAGCTTCGGCCAGGGAGTAAATGGCTACACCTTC. This sequence encodes CASSFGQGVNGYTF.

This clone was counted only a few times. The rearrangement uses TRBV2 and TRBJ1-1, with D uncertain. This CDR3 comprises 11 residues. The germline gives CDR1 SNHLY, CDR2 FYNNEI. V was cut by 7 bases and J by 2 bases, with 5 bases left in between. This CDR3 reads CASTFNTEAFF. CDR3 DNA: TGTGCCAGCACTTTTAACACTGAAGCTTTCTTT.